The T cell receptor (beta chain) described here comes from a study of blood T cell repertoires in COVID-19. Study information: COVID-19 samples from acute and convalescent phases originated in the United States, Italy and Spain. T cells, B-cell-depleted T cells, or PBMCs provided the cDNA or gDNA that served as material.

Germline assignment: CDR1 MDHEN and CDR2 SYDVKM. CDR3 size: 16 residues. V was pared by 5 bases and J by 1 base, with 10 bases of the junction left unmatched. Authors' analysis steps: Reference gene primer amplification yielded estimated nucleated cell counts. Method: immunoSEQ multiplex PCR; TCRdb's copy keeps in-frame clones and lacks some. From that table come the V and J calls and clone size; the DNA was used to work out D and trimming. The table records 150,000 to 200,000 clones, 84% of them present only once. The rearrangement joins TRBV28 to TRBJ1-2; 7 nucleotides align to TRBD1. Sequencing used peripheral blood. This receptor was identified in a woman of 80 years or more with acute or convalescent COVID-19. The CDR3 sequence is CASSPTWDSRNYGYTF. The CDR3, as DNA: TGTGCCAGCAGTCCTACATGGGACAGCCGTAACTATGGCTACACCTTC.